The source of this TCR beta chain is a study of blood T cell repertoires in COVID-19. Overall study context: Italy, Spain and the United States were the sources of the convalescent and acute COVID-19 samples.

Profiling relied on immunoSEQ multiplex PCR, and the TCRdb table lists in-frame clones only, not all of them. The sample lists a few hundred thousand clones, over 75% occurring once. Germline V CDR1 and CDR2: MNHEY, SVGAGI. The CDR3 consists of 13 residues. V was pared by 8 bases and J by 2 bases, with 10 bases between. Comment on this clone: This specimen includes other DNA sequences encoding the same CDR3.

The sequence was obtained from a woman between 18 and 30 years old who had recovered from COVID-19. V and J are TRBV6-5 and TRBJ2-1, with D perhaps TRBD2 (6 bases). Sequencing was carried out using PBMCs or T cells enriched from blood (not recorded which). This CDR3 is CASSPGAYNEQFF. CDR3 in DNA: TGTGCCAGCTCCCCGGGAGCCTACAATGAGCAGTTCTTC.